The 24 T cell receptor beta chains below were found in one sample sequenced in a study of T cell responses to AZD1222 COVID-19 vaccine. This table comes from immunoSEQ multiplex PCR, and its TCRdb copy is limited to in-frame clones, with some not included. The data show 130,000 or so clones, with around 84% seen just once and 12% held by the top ten. This specimen consisted of peripheral blood, obtained on day 0 of AZD1222 vaccination. These receptors came from an adult in good health.

V is TRBV6-1 and J is TRBJ1-1; possibly TRBD1 for D (5 bases). V gave up 4 bases and J gave up 6 bases, with 21 bases separating them. Germline lookup yields CDR1 MNHNS and CDR2 SASEGT. The CDR3 has 16 amino acids. The CDR3 nucleotides read TGTGCCAGCAGTGTTGGTGGCGTCAGGGCTCGTCCTGAAGCTTTCTTT. Translation: CASSVGGVRARPEAFF.

V gene TRBV7-9 combines with J gene TRBJ2-1, with unresolved D. CDR3 length equals 13 residues. Germline V gene sequence: CDR1 SEHNR, CDR2 FQNEAQ (reference sequence). Trimming took 4 bases from V and 7 from J, leaving 11 bases between them. CDR3 amino acids: CASSSGPPNEQFF. The DNA for the CDR3 is TGTGCCAGCAGCTCCGGGCCCCCAAATGAGCAGTTCTTC.

This rearrangement joins TRBV19 to TRBJ1-2; D is unresolved. CDR1 is LNHDA and CDR2 is SQIVND in the germline V gene (reference sequence). This CDR3 contains 11 residues. Trimming cost V 7 bases and J 8 bases, with 11 bases left between them. In DNA form, the CDR3 reads TGTGCCAGTAATCAGGATGGGGGCTACACCTTC. Translating gives CASNQDGGYTF.

The V call is TRBV2, the J call TRBJ1-4; perhaps TRBD1 as D (6 bases). This CDR3 is built from 17 residues. The V and J ends lost 0 bases and 2 bases respectively, with 13 bases between them. Germline-derived CDR1 and CDR2 are SNHLY and FYNNEI. The CDR3 sequence: CASSEALRTVTNEKLFF. The CDR3 region has the DNA TGTGCCAGCAGTGAAGCGCTTCGGACAGTCACTAATGAAAAACTGTTTTTT.

The rearrangement joins TRBV11-2 to TRBJ2-4, with D hard to call. The V end was cut by 5 bases, the J end by 0 bases, with 8 bases between. Per germline, CDR1 SGHAT and CDR2 FQNNGV. There are 14 residues in the CDR3. CDR3 nucleotides: TGTGCCAGCAGCCGTAATATAGCCAAAAACATTCAGTACTTC. This encodes CASSRNIAKNIQYF.

The chain has TRBV11-2 and TRBJ1-4; D unclear. Per germline, CDR1 SGHAT and CDR2 FQNNGV. V dropped 0 bases and J dropped 9 bases, with 20 bases sitting between them. The CDR3 contains 17 residues. The CDR3 DNA reads TGTGCCAGCAGCTTAGATGCCGAGGATACACCTGGGAAAAAACTGTTTTTT. Protein: CASSLDAEDTPGKKLFF.

This rearrangement joins TRBV7-2 to TRBJ2-1; no reliable D call. Deletions cut 2 bases from V and 8 bases from J, with 13 bases between. This CDR3 has 14 amino acids. Looked up from germline, CDR1 is SGHTA and CDR2 is FQGNSA. This chain's CDR3 is CASSLLPGIDEQFF. CDR3 nucleotide sequence: TGTGCCAGCAGCTTACTCCCAGGTATCGATGAGCAGTTCTTC. The full variable domain, rest sourced from reference TRBV7-2 and TRBJ2-1, is GAGVSQSPSNKVTEKGKDVELRCDPISGHTALYWYRQSLGQGLEFLIYFQGNSAPDKSGLPSDRFSAERTGGSVSTLTIQRTQQEDSAVYLCASSLLPGIDEQFFGPGTRLTVL.

The V gene is TRBV5-1, the J gene TRBJ1-1; the match to TRBD1 covers 9 bases. The CDR3 has 14 residues. The V gene's germline CDR1 is SGHRS and CDR2 YFSETQ. The V and J ends lost 4 bases and 1 base, in that order; junction bases with no gene match: 2. The CDR3 protein is CASSGGQGNTEAFF. Here the CDR3 DNA reads TGCGCCAGCAGCGGGGGACAGGGGAACACTGAAGCTTTCTTT. The whole variable domain, filled in from reference TRBV5-1 and TRBJ1-1, reads KAGVTQTPRYLIKTRGQQVTLSCSPISGHRSVSWYQQTPGQGLQFLFEYFSETQRNKGNFPGRFSGRQFSNSRSEMNVSTLELGDSALYLCASSGGQGNTEAFFGQGTRLTVV.

In DNA form, the CDR3 reads TGTGCCAGCAGTGAAGGGTGGGATCAGCCCCAGCATTTT. This sequence encodes CASSEGWDQPQHF. The gene calls are TRBV2 and TRBJ1-5; D not resolved. Germline V gene lookup returns CDR1 SNHLY and CDR2 FYNNEI. Trimming left V 1 base short and J 5 bases short, with 6 bases between. This CDR3 has 13 residues.

The J gene is TRBJ2-3, the V gene TRBV27; D is uncertain. Trimming removed 5 bases at V and 6 bases at J, with 18 bases between. Germline lookup yields CDR1 MNHEY and CDR2 SMNVEV (reference sequence). The CDR3 sequence is 15 residues long. The CDR3 DNA sequence: TGTGCCAGCAGTCCCCTCACCGCGTCTGTGGATACGCAGTATTTT. Translated: CASSPLTASVDTQYF.

This chain uses TRBV18 with TRBJ1-1; 10 bases line up with TRBD1. Unmatched junction bases numbered 6, after V lost 2 bases and J lost 3 bases. Germline-derived CDR1 and CDR2 are KGHSH and LQKENI. The CDR3 spans 16 residues. CDR3 protein: CASSPWTGGFYTEAFF. The CDR3 nucleotides are TGTGCCAGCTCACCATGGACAGGGGGTTTTTACACTGAAGCTTTCTTT.

As DNA, the CDR3 is TGTGCCAGCAGCATATTACTAGCGGGGCAGGTGATAAATGAGCAGTTCTTC. Protein sequence: CASSILLAGQVINEQFF. This sequence joins TRBV7-9 and TRBJ2-1, with TRBD2 matching over 10 bases. This CDR3 has 17 amino acids. CDR1 and CDR2 (germline): SEHNR, FQNEAQ (reference sequence). With 5 bases clipped from V and 7 bases from J, the junction kept 14 bases outside the gene matches.

The V gene is TRBV4-3, the J gene TRBJ1-2; possibly TRBD1 for D (5 bases). Trimming cost V 0 bases and J 3 bases, with 20 bases left between them. This CDR3 has 18 residues. Germline CDR1 reads LGHNA; CDR2 reads YSLEER. DNA of the CDR3: TGCGCCAGCAGCCAAGATGGGCCAGGGTCATACTCTTACTATGGCTACACCTTC. This sequence encodes CASSQDGPGSYSYYGYTF.

The chain links TRBV10-1 to TRBJ1-1; 7 nucleotides line up with TRBD1. Trimming took 8 bases from V and 0 from J; bases not matched to a gene: 9. There are 15 residues in the CDR3. In germline, CDR1 is WNHNN, CDR2 SYGVQD (reference sequence). The CDR3 loop is CASGEGQRMNTEAFF. The CDR3 DNA follows: TGCGCCAGCGGGGAGGGACAGAGGATGAACACTGAAGCTTTCTTT.

CDR3 DNA sequence: TGTGCCAGCAGCCCGTACGGCGCCAAAAACATTCAGTACTTC. It translates to CASSPYGAKNIQYF. This chain uses TRBV5-5 with TRBJ2-4; D remains unclear. There are 14 residues in the CDR3. The V end lost 4 bases, the J end lost 1 base, and 9 bases lay between the germline ends. Germline V lookup: CDR1 SGHKS, CDR2 YYEKEE (reference sequence).

The chain uses TRBV3-1 (or the pseudogene TRBV3-2) and TRBJ2-3; D is uncertain. This CDR3 has 12 amino acids. The ends were cut back, 4 bases at V and 4 bases at J, with 6 bases in the middle. Germline assignment: CDR1 LGHDT and CDR2 YNNKEL (reference sequence). The DNA for the CDR3 is TGTGCCAGCAGCCTACGGGCAGATACGCAGTATTTT. Its protein is CASSLRADTQYF.

V is TRBV28 and J is TRBJ1-5; D possibly corresponds to TRBD1 (6 bases). The CDR3 runs to 19 residues. Trimming pared 3 bases from V and 6 bases from J, leaving 27 bases between. CDR1 MDHEN and CDR2 SYDVKM come from the germline V gene. CDR3 protein: CASSFYRVRMGPGPQPQHF. The CDR3 DNA follows: TGTGCCAGCAGTTTTTACAGGGTGCGTATGGGCCCCGGGCCTCAGCCCCAGCATTTT.

This clone was detected only a few times. This chain links TRBV6-5 with TRBJ1-5; perhaps TRBD1 as D (5 bases). The CDR3 has 11 amino acids. Looked up from germline, CDR1 is MNHEY and CDR2 is SVGAGI. Between the trimmed V and J ends, which lost 5 bases and 9 bases, there was a span of 8 bases. The CDR3 bases are TGTGCCAGCAGTCCGGGGGGGCCCCAGCATTTT. Translation gives CASSPGGPQHF.

The rearrangement links TRBV5-8 to TRBJ2-5, with D tentatively TRBD1 or TRBD2 (5 bases each). Germline V gene lookup returns CDR1 SGHTS and CDR2 YDEGEE. Trimming stripped 2 bases from V and 5 bases from J, with 19 bases between. The CDR3 has 16 residues. This CDR3 reads CASSFNGASLRETQYF. CDR3 coding DNA: TGTGCCAGCAGCTTTAACGGGGCTAGTCTTAGGGAGACCCAGTACTTC.

This chain connects TRBV11-2 to TRBJ2-7; the match to TRBD1 covers 8 bases. The length of the CDR3 is 12 residues. The junction had 1 base not matched to a gene; V was cut back by 3 bases and J by 6 bases. Germline V lookup: CDR1 SGHAT, CDR2 FQNNGV. CDR3 coding DNA: TGTGCCAGCAGCTTGGACAGGGTCGAGCAGTACTTC. Amino acid sequence: CASSLDRVEQYF.

The rearrangement uses TRBV5-8 and TRBJ2-7, with D unclear. V lost 0 bases and J 2 bases, leaving 9 bases between the germline ends. Germline V gives CDR1 SGHTS, CDR2 YDEGEE. The CDR3 is 14 amino acids. The CDR3 coding sequence is TGTGCCAGCAGCTTGGTAGGGCTGCCCTACGAGCAGTACTTC. It translates to CASSLVGLPYEQYF.

The CDR3 reads CAISEFGRSEHTEAFF. CDR3 sequence (DNA): TGTGCCATCAGTGAGTTTGGGAGGTCCGAACATACTGAAGCTTTCTTT. The chain carries TRBV10-3 and TRBJ1-1; D gene ambiguous. The CDR3 has 16 amino acids. Germline CDR1 reads ENHRY; CDR2 reads SYGVKD. Trimming took off 1 base at V and 5 bases at J, with 17 bases between the two ends.

The chain links TRBV7-9 to TRBJ1-1, with D maybe TRBD1 (5 bases). Germline lookup yields CDR1 SEHNR and CDR2 FQNEAQ (reference sequence). The CDR3 runs to 17 residues. V dropped 6 bases and J dropped 0 bases, with 20 bases sitting between them. The DNA of the CDR3 is TGTGCCAGCAGGATAAAGTGGCAGAGGGGACTGAACACTGAAGCTTTCTTT. Its translation is CASRIKWQRGLNTEAFF.

In its sample, this clone was seen a few times. The DNA for the CDR3 is TGTGCCAGCAGGGGACAGGGGTCTGAAGCTTTCTTT. Protein product: CASRGQGSEAFF. V and J are TRBV6-5 and TRBJ1-1; the match to TRBD1 covers 10 bases. There are 12 residues in the CDR3. CDR1 MNHEY and CDR2 SVGAGI come from the germline V gene. V lost 6 bases to trimming and J lost 6 bases; unmatched junction nucleotides: 1.